The 2 T cell receptor beta chains presented below share a single source sample, sequenced in a study of blood T cell repertoires in COVID-19. The method was immunoSEQ multiplex PCR; TCRdb's version includes in-frame clones alone and lacks a portion of them. The sample has more than 150,000 clones; around 87% are singletons. The material sequenced was peripheral blood. Source of these receptors: a man aged 18 to 30 with acute or convalescent COVID-19.

This clone was counted between two and nine times. V and J are TRBV10-2 and TRBJ2-1, with 10 bases matching TRBD2. The V and J ends lost 4 bases and 10 bases, in that order; junction bases with no gene match: 7. CDR1 is WSHSY and CDR2 is SAAADI in the germline V gene. The CDR3 totals 14 residues. CDR3 DNA sequence: TGCGCCAGCAGTGTAAGCGGGGGGGCTTCGGAGCAGTTCTTC. It translates to CASSVSGGASEQFF.

V is TRBV4-3 and J is TRBJ2-1, with 10 bases aligning to TRBD2. Germline V lookup: CDR1 LGHNA, CDR2 YSLEER. The CDR3 has 17 residues. The trim removed 0 bases at V and 6 bases at J, leaving 8 bases unmatched. The CDR3 sequence: CASSQDPASGRPNEQFF. The DNA of the CDR3 is TGCGCCAGCAGCCAAGATCCGGCTAGCGGGAGACCCAATGAGCAGTTCTTC.